Each of the 29 T cell receptor beta chains below was sequenced from the same sample in a study of OX40 agonist ivuxolimab in advanced cancers. The protocol was immunoSEQ multiplex PCR, while the TCRdb copy is restricted to in-frame clones and leaves out a portion. The repertoire includes 60,000 to 70,000 clones, 75% to 90% of them detected once, and approximately 4% sits in the top ten. This sample comprised CD4+ or CD8+ T cells sorted from blood, obtained in a trial of the OX40 agonist ivuxolimab. The origin of the receptors is an adult with an advanced solid tumor such as melanoma, head and neck, liver or kidney cancer.

The chain's CDR3 is CASSATSGDSTDTQYF. CDR3 coding DNA: TGTGCCAGCAGCGCGACTAGCGGGGATAGCACAGATACGCAGTATTTT. The chain uses TRBV9 and TRBJ2-3; 11 bases match TRBD2. V dropped 3 bases and J dropped 0; count of bases not matched to a gene: 3. CDR1 and CDR2 (germline): SGDLS, YYNGEE. The CDR3 sequence is 16 residues long.

V is TRBV11-2 and J is TRBJ1-4, with D perhaps matching TRBD1 (5 bases). V lost 0 bases and J lost 7, with 12 bases in between. CDR1 is SGHAT, CDR2 FQNNGV, per germline. This CDR3 region has 15 residues. The CDR3 sequence: CASSLDGHPSEKLFF. CDR3 nucleotides: TGTGCCAGCAGCTTAGATGGACACCCTAGTGAAAAACTGTTTTTT.

The J gene is TRBJ2-7, the V gene TRBV4-1; 8 nucleotides match TRBD1. Germline loops: CDR1 MGHRA, CDR2 YSYEKL. V was pared by 2 bases and J by 3 bases, with 6 bases of the junction left unmatched. The CDR3 covers 15 residues. The CDR3 region has the DNA TGCGCCAGCAGCCAAACGCACAGGGGGAGCTACGAGCAGTACTTC. Translated: CASSQTHRGSYEQYF.

The CDR3 DNA reads as TGTGCCAGCAGTTTCCCTACCCCCGGTTCACCCCTCCACTTT. Amino acid sequence: CASSFPTPGSPLHF. V gene TRBV28 combines with J gene TRBJ1-6; D not certain. The CDR3 spans 14 residues. Germline CDR1 MDHEN, CDR2 SYDVKM. The V end was cut by 3 bases, the J end by 9 bases, with 12 bases between.

The chain combines TRBV2 with TRBJ1-2; tentative D call: TRBD1 (6 bases). This CDR3 region has 17 residues. The germline V gene has CDR1 SNHLY and CDR2 FYNNEI. With 2 bases removed from V and 1 base from J, the gap between germline ends came to 17 bases. The CDR3 here is CASSERGLRRGNYGYTF. The DNA for the CDR3 is TGTGCCAGCAGTGAAAGGGGGTTGAGAAGAGGTAACTATGGCTACACCTTC.

The chain joins TRBV5-6 to TRBJ1-6; 11 bases agree with TRBD1. The CDR3 has 16 residues. Germline V gene lookup returns CDR1 SGHDT and CDR2 YYEEEE. Trimming cost V 3 bases and J 5 bases; bases outside gene matches: 4. The CDR3 DNA reads as TGTGCCAGCAGCTCCCGGGACAGGGGGAATAATTCACCCCTCCACTTT. The encoded protein is CASSSRDRGNNSPLHF.

V usage is TRBV11-2 and J usage is TRBJ2-5, with TRBD2 as a possible D gene (5 bases). V was clipped by 5 bases and J by 7 bases, with 11 bases between them. The CDR3 runs 12 residues. Per the germline V gene, CDR1 is SGHAT and CDR2 is FQNNGV. Written as DNA, the CDR3 is TGTGCCAGCAGCCGGGTGCGGGTGACCCAGTACTTC. It is translated as CASSRVRVTQYF.

J is TRBJ1-3 and V is TRBV9; D is ambiguous. Germline loops: CDR1 SGDLS, CDR2 YYNGEE. CDR3 length: 16 residues. Between the trimmed V and J ends, which lost 0 bases and 2 bases, there was a span of 12 bases. In DNA form, the CDR3 reads TGTGCCAGCAGCGTAGGGTATGGGGTAGCTGGAAACACCATATATTTT. It is translated as CASSVGYGVAGNTIYF.

The J gene is TRBJ1-5, the V gene TRBV28, with a weak D call TRBD1 (5 bases). This CDR3 comprises 13 residues. Germline values: CDR1 MDHEN, CDR2 SYDVKM. V gave up 2 bases and J gave up 7 bases, with 9 bases separating them. The CDR3 DNA sequence: TGTGCCAGCAGTTTAGTCGGGGGGCAGCCCCAGCATTTT. Its translation: CASSLVGGQPQHF.

The chain uses TRBV30 and TRBJ2-3, with unresolved D. Trimming took off 4 bases at V and 2 bases at J, with 13 bases between the two ends. The CDR3 extends over 14 amino acids. Germline V CDR1 and CDR2: GTSNPN, SVGIG (reference sequence). DNA for the CDR3: TGTGCCTGGATTGTCGCAGGTAACACAGATACGCAGTATTTT. Translated: CAWIVAGNTDTQYF.

The V gene is TRBV5-6, the J gene TRBJ2-7; D possibly corresponds to TRBD1 (5 bases). This CDR3 is 13 amino acids long. Germline values: CDR1 SGHDT, CDR2 YYEEEE. The V end lost 0 bases, the J end lost 3 bases, and 7 bases lay between the germline ends. This CDR3 is CASSLGQSYEQYF. The CDR3 nucleotides are TGTGCCAGCAGCTTGGGACAGAGCTACGAGCAGTACTTC.

This clone was seen once. This chain connects TRBV30 to TRBJ2-3; D unclear. The V gene's germline CDR1 is GTSNPN and CDR2 SVGIG (reference sequence). With 5 bases removed from V and 5 bases from J, the gap between germline ends came to 5 bases. The CDR3 is 10 residues long. The chain's CDR3 is CAWALDTQYF. The DNA of the CDR3 is TGTGCCTGGGCGCTAGATACGCAGTATTTT.

The CDR3 reads CASSPTHEQFF. DNA of the CDR3: TGTGCCAGCAGTCCAACCCATGAGCAGTTCTTC. The chain combines TRBV2 with TRBJ2-1; D is unclear. CDR3 length equals 11 residues. V lost 5 bases, J lost 8 bases, and 7 bases lay in between. CDR1 is SNHLY, CDR2 FYNNEI, per germline.

The rearrangement joins TRBV28 to TRBJ1-6; D perhaps matches TRBD1 (5 bases). CDR1 MDHEN and CDR2 SYDVKM come from the germline V gene. The CDR3 extends over 13 amino acids. Trimming took 7 bases from V and 11 from J, leaving 15 bases between them. In DNA form, the CDR3 reads TGTGCCAGCATGGAGGAGGGGAAACCACCCCTCCACTTT. As protein: CASMEEGKPPLHF.

This sequence joins TRBV28 and TRBJ1-5; no reliable D call. Looked up from germline, CDR1 is MDHEN and CDR2 is SYDVKM. The CDR3 has 15 amino acids. V was trimmed by 7 bases and J by 2 bases, leaving 15 bases between them. The CDR3 loop is CASISPGKRNQPQHF. The CDR3 DNA reads as TGTGCCAGCATAAGCCCCGGGAAGCGCAATCAGCCCCAGCATTTT. Drawing the rest from reference TRBV28 and TRBJ1-5, the complete variable domain is DVKVTQSSRYLVKRTGEKVFLECVQDMDHENMFWYRQDPGLGLRLIYFSYDVKMKEKGDIPEGYSVSREKKERFSLILESASTNQTSMYLCASISPGKRNQPQHFGDGTRLSIL.

The genes are TRBV5-1 and TRBJ2-5, with D perhaps being TRBD1 or TRBD2 (7 bases each). V dropped 5 bases and J dropped 1 base, with 15 bases sitting between them. CDR1 is SGHRS and CDR2 is YFSETQ in the germline V gene. The CDR3 runs to 15 residues. The CDR3 protein is CASRQGGSGQETQYF. The CDR3 nucleotides are TGCGCCAGCAGGCAGGGGGGGAGCGGCCAAGAGACCCAGTACTTC. Using reference TRBV5-1 and TRBJ2-5 for the parts outside the CDR3, the full variable domain is KAGVTQTPRYLIKTRGQQVTLSCSPISGHRSVSWYQQTPGQGLQFLFEYFSETQRNKGNFPGRFSGRQFSNSRSEMNVSTLELGDSALYLCASRQGGSGQETQYFGPGTRLLVL.

The chain has TRBV29-1 and TRBJ2-5, with 15 bases that match TRBD2. Germline CDR1 is SQVTM and CDR2 is ANQGSEA. J gave up 2 bases and V 3 bases, and 16 bases lay outside the gene matches. The CDR3 spans 20 residues. The CDR3 sequence is CSVEEAWTSGRGLLQETQYF. For the CDR3, the DNA is TGCAGCGTTGAGGAGGCTTGGACTAGCGGGAGGGGGTTACTACAAGAGACCCAGTACTTC.

V usage is TRBV7-9 and J usage is TRBJ2-7; no clear D gene. The V end was cut by 5 bases, the J end by 0 bases, with 11 bases between. The CDR3 spans 14 residues. CDR1 is SEHNR and CDR2 is FQNEAQ in the germline V gene (reference sequence). This chain's CDR3 is CASSQWQSSYEQYF. CDR3 DNA: TGTGCCAGCAGCCAGTGGCAGAGCTCCTACGAGCAGTACTTC.

The V gene is TRBV5-4, the J gene TRBJ1-1; 8 bases match TRBD1. CDR1 SGHNT and CDR2 YYREEE come from the germline V gene (reference sequence). The CDR3 spans 14 residues. The J segment lost 6 bases and the V segment lost 4 bases, leaving 8 bases of the junction unmatched. In DNA, the CDR3 is TGTGCCAGCAGCCTTTCAGGGGGCCGGGCTGAAGCTTTCTTT. This gives the protein CASSLSGGRAEAFF.

This chain joins TRBV7-2 and TRBJ2-3; perhaps D is TRBD1 or TRBD2 (5 bases each). The CDR3 is made up of 15 amino acids. Trimming left V 5 bases short and J 6 bases short, with 18 bases between. Germline lookup yields CDR1 SGHTA and CDR2 FQGNSA. The CDR3 spells CASSPGTAFRDTQYF. DNA of the CDR3: TGTGCCAGCAGCCCCGGGACGGCCTTTAGGGATACGCAGTATTTT.

V and J are TRBV28 and TRBJ1-3; TRBD1 is a possible D gene (5 bases). Between the trimmed V and J ends, which lost 6 bases and 0 bases, there was a span of 12 bases. Germline V gene lookup returns CDR1 MDHEN and CDR2 SYDVKM. The CDR3 runs to 15 residues. The CDR3 region is CASSDPTASGNTIYF. CDR3 sequence (DNA): TGTGCCAGCAGCGACCCGACAGCCTCTGGAAACACCATATATTTT.

The chain is built from TRBV7-6 and TRBJ2-7, with 7 positions matching TRBD1. V shed 1 base, J shed 3 bases, and the junction held 6 bases outside the gene matches. The CDR3 has 15 residues. CDR1 SGHVS and CDR2 FNYEAQ come from the germline V gene. The CDR3 spells CASSLGDSEYYEQYF. In DNA, the CDR3 is TGTGCCAGCAGCTTAGGGGACAGCGAGTACTACGAGCAGTACTTC.

This sequence joins TRBV2 and TRBJ1-1, with 11 positions matching TRBD1. This CDR3 comprises 14 residues. V was clipped by 8 bases and J by 4 bases; unmatched bases: 6. CDR1 SNHLY and CDR2 FYNNEI come from the germline V gene. CDR3 nucleotide sequence: TGTGCCAGCCCGAGGGGACAGGGGGGCACTGAAGCTTTCTTT. Its translation is CASPRGQGGTEAFF.

J is TRBJ2-7 and V is TRBV6-1; TRBD1 agrees at 7 bases. CDR1 and CDR2 (germline): MNHNS, SASEGT. The CDR3 length is 14 residues. Germline trimming cut 6 bases from V and 2 bases from J; bases unmatched to any gene: 7. CDR3 loop: CASSVTGTAYEQYF. The CDR3 region has the DNA TGTGCCAGCAGCGTGACCGGGACAGCCTACGAGCAGTACTTC.

This chain uses TRBV4-3 with TRBJ2-5; no definite D call. Germline loops: CDR1 LGHNA, CDR2 YSLEER. The CDR3 has 13 residues. V shed 1 base and J shed 1 base, with 4 bases lying between them. The CDR3 bases are TGCGCCAGCAGCCAAGGTAGCCAAGAGACCCAGTACTTC. This sequence encodes CASSQGSQETQYF.

Here the CDR3 reads CASSLDSHNEKLFF. CDR3 DNA sequence: TGTGCCAGCAGCCTGGACAGCCATAATGAAAAACTGTTTTTT. The chain is built from TRBV9 and TRBJ1-4; TRBD1 might be the D (6 bases). Germline values: CDR1 SGDLS, CDR2 YYNGEE. This CDR3 has 14 residues. Deletions cut 4 bases from V and 4 bases from J, with 11 bases between.

The gene calls are TRBV15 and TRBJ2-1, with TRBD2 identical over 7 bases. The CDR3 is made up of 14 amino acids. CDR1 and CDR2 (germline): LNHNV, YYDKDF (reference sequence). The V segment lost 0 bases and the J segment 5 bases; nucleotides outside the gene matches: 1. The CDR3 bases are TGTGCCACCAGCAGAGATCGGGGGGACAATGAGCAGTTCTTC. Amino acid sequence: CATSRDRGDNEQFF.

The rearrangement uses TRBV7-6 and TRBJ2-5; TRBD2 matches 7 bases. Germline CDR1 is SGHVS and CDR2 is FNYEAQ. The V segment lost 3 bases and the J segment 2 bases; nucleotides outside the gene matches: 6. This CDR3 has 15 amino acids. The CDR3, as DNA: TGTGCCAGCAGCTTGGCGGGAGCCCTACAAGAGACCCAGTACTTC. It translates to CASSLAGALQETQYF. Using reference TRBV7-6 and TRBJ2-5 for the parts outside the CDR3, the full variable domain is GAGVSQSPRYKVTKRGQDVALRCDPISGHVSLYWYRQALGQGPEFLTYFNYEAQQDKSGLPNDRFSAERPEGSISTLTIQRTEQRDSAMYRCASSLAGALQETQYFGPGTRLLVL.

The J gene is TRBJ1-5, the V gene TRBV6-6; D not certain. The CDR3 length is 15 residues. CDR1 and CDR2 (germline): MNHNY, SVGAGI (reference sequence). With 6 bases removed from V and 7 bases from J, the gap between germline ends came to 19 bases. The CDR3 protein is CASRLTPGLQQPQHF. The CDR3, as DNA: TGTGCCAGCAGGCTGACACCCGGGTTACAGCAGCCCCAGCATTTT.